The clone carrying this T cell receptor beta chain has more than one count but fewer than ten. Authors' data handling: Amplification of reference gene primers provided the estimated nucleated cell counts. Only in-frame clones appear in the TCRdb table, and some are missing; sequencing was by immunoSEQ multiplex PCR. That table is the source of V, J and clone size, and D and trimming were worked out from the DNA. The sample consists of around 67,000 clones, about 87% of them appearing once. This record comes from a study of blood T cell repertoires in COVID-19. Study-wide background: T cells, B-cell-depleted T cells, or PBMCs provided the cDNA or gDNA that served as material.

The CDR3 extends over 14 amino acids. Germline V gene data show CDR1 as MNHEY and CDR2 as SMNVEV (reference sequence). V shed 5 bases and J 5 bases; nucleotides not matched to a gene: 6. The source is a man in his forties or fifties with active COVID-19. What was sequenced was peripheral blood. The chain recombines TRBV27 with TRBJ2-1, with 7 bases matching TRBD2. As DNA, the CDR3 is TGTGCCAGCAGTATCCTAGCGGCTAACAATGAGCAGTTCTTC. This translates into CASSILAANNEQFF.